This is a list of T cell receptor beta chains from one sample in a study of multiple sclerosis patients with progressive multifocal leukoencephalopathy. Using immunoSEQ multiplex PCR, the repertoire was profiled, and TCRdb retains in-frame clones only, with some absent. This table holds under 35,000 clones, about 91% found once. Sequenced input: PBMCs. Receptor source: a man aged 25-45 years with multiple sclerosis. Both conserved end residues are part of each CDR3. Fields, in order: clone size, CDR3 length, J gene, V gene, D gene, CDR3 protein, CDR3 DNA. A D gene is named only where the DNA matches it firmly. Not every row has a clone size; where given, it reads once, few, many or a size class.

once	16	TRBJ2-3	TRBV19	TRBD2	CASSTLLAGRTDTQYF	TGTGCCAGTAGTACATTACTAGCGGGAAGGACAGATACGCAGTATTTT
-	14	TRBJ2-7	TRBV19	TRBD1	CASSYRGQGHEQYF	TGTGCCAGTAGTTATAGGGGACAGGGCCACGAGCAGTACTTC
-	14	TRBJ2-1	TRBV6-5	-	CATRHTATFNEQFF	TGTGCCACTCGGCACACAGCAACCTTTAATGAGCAGTTCTTC
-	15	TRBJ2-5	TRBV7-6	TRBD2	CASSSAGGIQETQYF	TGTGCCAGCAGCTCAGCGGGAGGGATCCAAGAGACCCAGTACTTC
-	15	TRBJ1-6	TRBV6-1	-	CASRTEGSYNSPLHF	TGTGCCAGCAGGACGGAGGGCTCCTATAATTCACCCCTCCACTTT
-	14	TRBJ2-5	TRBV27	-	CASSLGTVPETQYF	TGTGCCAGCAGTTTAGGGACCGTGCCAGAGACCCAGTACTTC
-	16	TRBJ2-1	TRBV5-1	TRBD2	CASRNSGTNSYNEQFF	TGCGCCAGCAGAAACTCCGGGACTAATTCTTACAATGAGCAGTTCTTC
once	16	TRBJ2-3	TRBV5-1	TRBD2	CASSLGASGSTDTQYF	TGCGCCAGCAGCTTGGGGGCTAGCGGGAGCACAGATACGCAGTATTTT
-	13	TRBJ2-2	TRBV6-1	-	CASSAGGTGELFF	TGTGCCAGCAGTGCTGGAGGCACCGGGGAGCTGTTTTTT
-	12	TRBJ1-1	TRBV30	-	CAWITDGLEAFF	TGTGCCTGGATTACAGACGGCCTGGAGGCTTTCTTT
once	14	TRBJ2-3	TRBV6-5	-	CASRDTRATDTQYF	TGTGCCAGCAGAGATACGAGAGCCACAGATACGCAGTATTTT
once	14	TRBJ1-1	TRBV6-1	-	CASSTGRANTEAFF	TGTGCCAGTTCTACAGGGAGGGCTAACACTGAAGCTTTCTTT
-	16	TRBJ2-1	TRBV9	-	CASSVGSASSYNEQFF	TGTGCCAGCAGCGTAGGTAGCGCGAGCTCCTACAATGAGCAGTTCTTC
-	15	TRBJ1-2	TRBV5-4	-	CASSLDRTLNYGYTF	TGTGCCAGCAGCTTGGACAGAACCCTTAACTATGGCTACACCTTC
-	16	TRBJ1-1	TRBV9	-	CASSVGPNRVDTEAFF	TGTGCCAGCAGCGTCGGCCCTAACAGGGTCGACACTGAAGCTTTCTTT
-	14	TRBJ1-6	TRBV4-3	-	CASSQDSRASPLHF	TGCGCCAGCAGCCAAGATTCTCGGGCTTCACCCCTCCACTTT
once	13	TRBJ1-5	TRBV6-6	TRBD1	CASSGDREQPQHF	TGTGCCAGCAGCGGGGACAGGGAACAGCCCCAGCATTTT